What follows are 15 T cell receptor beta chains derived from one specimen sequenced in a study of T cells after yellow fever vaccination. TCRdb re-analysed the 5' RACE reads in MiXCR, keeping a single row per CDR3 protein. This table has some 97,000 distinct CDR3 sequences, about 5.8% appearing once. The sample here was CD8+ T cells sorted from PBMCs, taken 10 days after the yellow fever booster vaccination. The receptors shown here come from a man in his late teens or twenties who received the YFV17D yellow fever vaccine.

The chain links TRBV18 to TRBJ2-1, with TRBD2 identical over 10 bases. Germline V CDR1 and CDR2: KGHSH, LQKENI. Losses at the gene ends were 1 base for V and 9 bases for J; bases not matched to a gene: 12. CDR3 length: 17 residues. The chain's CDR3 is CASSPQTSGPPHSEQFF. In DNA, the CDR3 is TGTGCCAGCTCACCACAGACTAGCGGGCCTCCGCACAGTGAGCAGTTCTTC.

This clonotype was detected only a few times. The chain couples TRBV4-1 to TRBJ1-1; the D is unclear. Germline CDR1 is MGHRA and CDR2 is YSYEKL. The CDR3 spans 15 residues. V lost 0 bases to trimming and J lost 4 bases, with 12 bases between them. The CDR3 DNA follows: TGCGCCAGCAGCCAAGATCGGTCGCGGGTCACTGAAGCTTTCTTT. Translation gives CASSQDRSRVTEAFF.

J is TRBJ2-3 and V is TRBV27; TRBD2 matches 7 bases. The CDR3 has 14 residues. J was trimmed by 4 bases and V by 3 bases; bases with no gene match: 4. Germline CDR1 reads MNHEY; CDR2 reads SMNVEV (reference sequence). In DNA, the CDR3 is TGTGCCAGCAGTTTTGGAGGGAGGGCAGATACGCAGTATTTT. This sequence encodes CASSFGGRADTQYF.

There are a few counts of this clonotype. The chain links TRBV7-9 to TRBJ2-5; a weak D match, TRBD2 (6 bases). The germline CDR1 and CDR2 sequences are SEHNR and FQNEAQ (reference sequence). With 5 bases removed from V and 5 bases from J, the gap between germline ends came to 21 bases. The CDR3 has 16 amino acids. The CDR3: CASSTKAGPGRETQYF. Here the CDR3 DNA reads TGTGCCAGCAGCACTAAGGCGGGACCGGGGCGTGAGACCCAGTACTTC.

This clonotype was picked up a small number of times. The chain couples TRBV12-3 or TRBV12-4 to TRBJ1-6; TRBD1 is a possible D gene (5 bases). V gave up 8 bases and J gave up 7 bases, with 15 bases separating them. This CDR3 has 14 residues. CDR3 nucleotide sequence: TGTGCCAGCGTCCGGGGGGGGTACAATTCACCCCTCCACTTT. Residues: CASVRGGYNSPLHF.

This clonotype appeared a few times. The chain is built from TRBV6-2 or TRBV6-3 and TRBJ1-1, with a weak D call TRBD1 (5 bases). The CDR3 has 13 residues. Trimming pared 4 bases from V and 7 bases from J, leaving 13 bases between. Germline values: CDR1 MNHEY, CDR2 SVGEGT. In DNA form, the CDR3 reads TGTGCCAGCAGTTCGCGACAGCCGGATGAAGCTTTCTTT. It is translated as CASSSRQPDEAFF.

The gene calls are TRBV20-1 and TRBJ2-7; weak D call: TRBD1 (5 bases). Deletions cut 1 base from V and 3 bases from J, with 16 bases between. The V gene's germline CDR1 is DFQATT and CDR2 SNEGSKA (reference sequence). The CDR3 contains 15 residues. The CDR3 here is CSARVPGRNLYEQYF. For the CDR3, the DNA is TGCAGTGCTAGAGTTCCAGGGCGGAATCTCTACGAGCAGTACTTC.

The V gene is TRBV27, the J gene TRBJ1-1, with TRBD1 matching over 10 bases. The germline V gene has CDR1 MNHEY and CDR2 SMNVEV (reference sequence). The length of the CDR3 is 15 residues. V gave up 2 bases and J gave up 4 bases; unmatched junction bases: 4. The CDR3 loop reads CASSLSGTGVTEAFF. Written as DNA, the CDR3 is TGTGCCAGCAGTTTAAGCGGGACAGGGGTCACTGAAGCTTTCTTT.

The chain is built from TRBV7-9 and TRBJ2-2; tentatively, D is TRBD2 (5 bases). Germline V gene data show CDR1 as SEHNR and CDR2 as FQNEAQ (reference sequence). V gave up 4 bases and J gave up 0 bases, with 12 bases separating them. The CDR3 sequence is 16 residues long. The CDR3 DNA sequence: TGTGCCAGCAGCTCGTTCGGGGTATCGAACACCGGGGAGCTGTTTTTT. This translates into CASSSFGVSNTGELFF.

The sample holds many counts of this clonotype. The chain employs TRBV25-1 and TRBJ1-2; D is uncertain. Germline V gene sequence: CDR1 MGHDK, CDR2 SYGVNS. The CDR3 covers 12 residues. Trimming stripped 2 bases from V and 4 bases from J, with 5 bases between. Here the CDR3 reads CASSETVYGYTF. The CDR3 DNA reads TGTGCCAGCAGTGAAACCGTCTATGGCTACACCTTC.

This clonotype was detected a few times. This chain connects TRBV6-5 to TRBJ1-1; D is ambiguous. Trimming cost V 1 base and J 1 base, with 10 bases left between them. Germline-derived CDR1 and CDR2 are MNHEY and SVGAGI. This CDR3 contains 15 residues. In DNA, the CDR3 is TGTGCCAGCAGTTACTATGGACGGGGGAACACTGAAGCTTTCTTT. This encodes CASSYYGRGNTEAFF.

The chain recombines TRBV6-2 or TRBV6-3 with TRBJ1-5; D remains ambiguous. The germline V gene encodes CDR1 MNHEY and CDR2 SVGEGT. The V gene lost 11 bases and the J gene lost 1 base, with 12 bases spanning the gap. This CDR3 is built from 13 residues. CDR3 bases: TGTGCCGTGGCGGGTCAAAGCAATCAGCCCCAGCATTTT. This translates into CAVAGQSNQPQHF.

A few counts support this clonotype. The chain couples TRBV10-1 to TRBJ2-7; perhaps TRBD1 as D (7 bases). The CDR3 consists of 13 residues. Trimming removed 0 bases at V and 7 bases at J, with 10 bases between. Germline V CDR1 and CDR2: WNHNN, SYGVQD (reference sequence). The CDR3, as DNA: TGCGCCAGCAGTGAGTCGACAGGGAGGGAGCAGTACTTC. This sequence encodes CASSESTGREQYF.

This clonotype has ten or more counts. CDR3 region: CAISERDSNQPQHF. For the CDR3, the DNA is TGTGCCATCAGTGAAAGGGATAGCAATCAGCCCCAGCATTTT. This chain connects TRBV10-3 to TRBJ1-5; D uncertain. CDR3 length: 14 amino acids. V lost 3 bases and J 0 bases, leaving 6 bases between the germline ends. The germline V gene has CDR1 ENHRY and CDR2 SYGVKD.

This rearrangement joins TRBV3-1 to TRBJ2-7; 7 nucleotides line up with TRBD1. The CDR3 sequence is 14 residues long. In germline, CDR1 is LGHDT, CDR2 YNNKEL (reference sequence). V was clipped by 5 bases and J by 2 bases; unmatched bases: 6. CDR3 region: CASSFRDRTYEQYV. The CDR3 DNA reads as TGTGCCAGCAGCTTCCGGGACAGAACCTACGAGCAGTACGTC.